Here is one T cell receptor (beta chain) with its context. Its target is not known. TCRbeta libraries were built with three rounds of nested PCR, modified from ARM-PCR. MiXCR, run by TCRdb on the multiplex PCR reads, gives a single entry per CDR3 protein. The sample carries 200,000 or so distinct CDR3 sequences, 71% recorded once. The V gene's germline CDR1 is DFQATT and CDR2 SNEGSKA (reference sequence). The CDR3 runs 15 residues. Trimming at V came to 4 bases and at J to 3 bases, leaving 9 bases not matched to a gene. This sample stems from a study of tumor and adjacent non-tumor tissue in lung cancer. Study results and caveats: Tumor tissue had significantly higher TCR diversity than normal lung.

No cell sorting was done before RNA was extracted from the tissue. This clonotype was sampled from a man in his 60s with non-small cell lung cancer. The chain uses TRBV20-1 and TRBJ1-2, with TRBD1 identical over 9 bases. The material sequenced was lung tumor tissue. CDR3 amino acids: CSATGTGSADYGYTF. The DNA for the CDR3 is TGCAGTGCTACCGGGACAGGGAGCGCCGACTATGGCTACACCTTC.